The clone carrying this T cell receptor beta chain occurred once. The same CDR3 can be traced to other DNA sequences in this sample. The sample belongs to a study of blood T cell repertoires in COVID-19. Study background: There were acute and convalescent COVID-19 samples, and they came from the United States, Italy and Spain. T cells, B-cell-depleted T cells, or PBMCs supplied cDNA or gDNA.

Per the study methods: From reference gene primer amplification, estimates of nucleated cell counts were derived. TCRdb's table, derived via immunoSEQ multiplex PCR, lists solely in-frame clones and lacks some. The V and J calls and the clone size are those of that table, but D and trimming were determined from the DNA. The sample has approximately 80,000 clones; less than 85% are singletons. CDR1 and CDR2 (germline): LGHDT, YNNKEL (reference sequence). V was trimmed by 3 bases and J by 6 bases, leaving 9 bases between them. The CDR3 contains 14 residues. This clonotype originated in a man between 70 and 80 years old with active or convalescent COVID-19. Sequencing was carried out using peripheral blood. The chain combines TRBV3-1 (or the pseudogene TRBV3-2) with TRBJ1-6; unclear D gene. In nucleotides, the CDR3 is TGTGCCAGCAGCCAGGTGGCAGGTAATTCACCCCTCCACTTT. Translation gives CASSQVAGNSPLHF.